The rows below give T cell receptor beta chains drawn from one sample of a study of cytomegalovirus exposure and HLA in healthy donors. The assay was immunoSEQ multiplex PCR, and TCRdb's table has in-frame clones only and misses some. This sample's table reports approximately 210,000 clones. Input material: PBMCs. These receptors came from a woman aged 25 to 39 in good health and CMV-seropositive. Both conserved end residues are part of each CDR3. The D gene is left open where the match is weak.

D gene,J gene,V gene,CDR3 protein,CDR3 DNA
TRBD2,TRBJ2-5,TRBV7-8,CASSPRLAGGETQYF,TGTGCCAGCAGCCCCCGACTAGCGGGGGGGGAGACCCAGTACTTC
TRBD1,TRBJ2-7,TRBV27,CASSAGDRIFSYEQYF,TGTGCCAGCAGTGCCGGGGACAGAATCTTTTCCTACGAGCAGTACTTC
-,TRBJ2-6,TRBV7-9,CASSDSGANVLTF,TGTGCCAGCTCCGACTCCGGGGCCAACGTCCTGACTTTC
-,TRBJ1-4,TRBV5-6,CASSLALRGGDNEKLFF,TGTGCCAGCAGCTTGGCTCTACGGGGAGGGGACAATGAAAAACTGTTTTTT
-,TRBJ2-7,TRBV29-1,CSVGGRAGYSYEQYF,TGCAGCGTTGGGGGCAGGGCGGGATACTCCTACGAGCAGTACTTC
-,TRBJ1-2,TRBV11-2,CASSTGQSSYGYTF,TGTGCCAGCAGCACTGGACAGTCTTCCTATGGCTACACCTTC
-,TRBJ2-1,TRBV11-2,CASSLTRTYNEQFF,TGTGCCAGCAGCTTGACTAGAACCTACAATGAGCAGTTCTTC
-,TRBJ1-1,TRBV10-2,CASTSTVEAFF,TGCGCCAGCACTTCGACAGTTGAAGCTTTCTTT
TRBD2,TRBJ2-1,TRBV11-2,CASSLGVLAGVNEQFF,TGTGCCAGCAGCTTAGGGGTACTAGCGGGAGTGAATGAGCAGTTCTTC
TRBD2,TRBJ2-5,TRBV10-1,CASSDGTSGFRTQYF,TGCGCCAGCAGTGACGGGACTAGCGGGTTTCGGACCCAGTACTTC
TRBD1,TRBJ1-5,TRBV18,CASSLQGNNQPQHF,TGTGCCAGCTCACTACAGGGGAACAATCAGCCCCAGCATTTT
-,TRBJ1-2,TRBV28,CASCRTRGYTF,TGTGCCAGCTGTCGGACACGTGGCTACACCTTC
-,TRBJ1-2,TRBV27,CASSLRQGISYGYTF,TGTGCCAGCAGTTTACGGCAGGGTATAAGCTATGGCTACACCTTC
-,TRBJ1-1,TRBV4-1,CASSKGQTGMNTEAFF,TGCGCCAGCAGCAAAGGGCAGACAGGAATGAACACTGAAGCTTTCTTT
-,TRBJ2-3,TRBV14,CASSQVGTDTQYF,TGTGCCAGCAGCCAAGTAGGCACAGATACGCAGTATTTT
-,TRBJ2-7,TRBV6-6,CASSFGTQGVDEQYF,TGTGCCAGCAGTTTCGGGACTCAGGGTGTCGACGAGCAGTACTTC
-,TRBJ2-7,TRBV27,CASSLRSDTSYEQYF,TGTGCCAGCAGTTTACGTAGCGATACTTCCTACGAGCAGTACTTC
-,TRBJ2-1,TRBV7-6,CASSLAPPTGGPYNEQFF,TGTGCCAGCAGCTTAGCGCCTCCCACTGGGGGCCCCTACAATGAGCAGTTCTTC
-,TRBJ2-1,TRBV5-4,CASSLGDFNGDYNEQFF,TGTGCCAGCAGCTTGGGGGACTTTAACGGAGATTACAATGAGCAGTTCTTC
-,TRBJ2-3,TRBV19,CASSTTDTQYF,TGTGCCAGTAGTACGACAGATACGCAGTATTTT
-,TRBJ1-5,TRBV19,CASSIDPGGQPQHF,TGTGCCAGTAGTATAGATCCGGGGGGTCAGCCCCAGCATTTT
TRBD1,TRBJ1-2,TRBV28,CASEDRGNGYTF,TGTGCCAGCGAGGACAGGGGGAACGGCTACACCTTC
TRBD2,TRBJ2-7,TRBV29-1,CSVITSGPSYEQYF,TGCAGCGTTATAACTAGCGGGCCTTCCTACGAGCAGTACTTC
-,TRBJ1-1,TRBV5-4,CASSFEQSYTEAFF,TGTGCCAGCAGCTTCGAACAGAGTTACACTGAAGCTTTCTTT
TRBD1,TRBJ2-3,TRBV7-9,CASSRRTGGTDTQYF,TGTGCCAGCAGCCGTCGCACAGGGGGCACAGATACGCAGTATTTT
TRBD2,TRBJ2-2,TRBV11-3,CASSPNSRLAGGTGELFF,TGTGCCAGCAGCCCGAATTCCAGACTAGCGGGAGGGACCGGGGAGCTGTTTTTT
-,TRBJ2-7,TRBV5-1,CASSPGAYEQYF,TGCGCCAGCAGCCCAGGGGCCTACGAGCAGTACTTC
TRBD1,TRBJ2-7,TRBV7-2,CASSLKRTGSYEQYF,TGTGCCAGCAGCCTAAAGAGGACAGGGTCCTACGAGCAGTACTTC
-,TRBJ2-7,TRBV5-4,CASSSIASTYEQYF,TGTGCCAGCAGCTCTATAGCCTCGACCTACGAGCAGTACTTC
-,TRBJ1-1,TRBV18,CASSPQGTEAFF,TGTGCCAGCTCACCCCAGGGGACTGAAGCTTTCTTT
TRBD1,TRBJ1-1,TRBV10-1,CASSTLRQGRTEAFF,TGCGCCAGCAGTACCCTGCGACAGGGACGGACTGAAGCTTTCTTT
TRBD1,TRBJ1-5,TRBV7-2,CASSSGQGARQPQHF,TGTGCCAGCAGCTCGGGACAGGGGGCCCGCCAGCCCCAGCATTTT
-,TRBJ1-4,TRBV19,CASSHRSGTAGEKLFF,TGTGCCAGTAGCCATCGATCCGGGACTGCGGGTGAAAAACTGTTTTTT
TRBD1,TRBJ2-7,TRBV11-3,CASSSGTADYEQYF,TGTGCCAGCAGCTCCGGGACAGCAGACTACGAGCAGTACTTC
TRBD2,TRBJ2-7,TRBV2,CASIRASGGEQYF,TGTGCCAGCATCCGGGCTAGCGGAGGCGAGCAGTACTTC
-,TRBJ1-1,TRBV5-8,CASSYLSGQANTEAFF,TGTGCCAGCAGCTATTTATCTGGTCAGGCGAACACTGAAGCTTTCTTT
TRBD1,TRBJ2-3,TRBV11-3,CASSPRQGSDTQYF,TGTGCCAGCAGCCCACGACAGGGGTCGGATACGCAGTATTTT
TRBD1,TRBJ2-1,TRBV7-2,CASSPGQGADEQFF,TGTGCCAGCAGCCCGGGACAGGGGGCAGATGAGCAGTTCTTC
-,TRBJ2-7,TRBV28,CASSPRDEQYF,TGTGCCAGCAGCCCACGGGACGAGCAGTACTTC
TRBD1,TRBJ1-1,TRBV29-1,CSVAGDREFLLRRAFF,TGCAGCGTTGCGGGGGACAGGGAATTTCTCTTGCGTCGCGCTTTCTTT
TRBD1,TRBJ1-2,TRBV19,CASSARGQGFYGYTF,TGTGCCAGTAGCGCCCGGGGACAGGGGTTTTATGGCTACACCTTC
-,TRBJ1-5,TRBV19,CASSIPRSTNQPQHF,TGTGCCAGTAGTATTCCGAGGTCCACTAATCAGCCCCAGCATTTT
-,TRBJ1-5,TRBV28,CASSTDRPQHF,TGTGCCAGCAGTACAGATCGTCCCCAGCATTTT
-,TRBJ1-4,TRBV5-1,CASSLRATGGGGEKLFF,TGCGCCAGCAGCTTGCGGGCCACCGGCGGGGGTGGTGAAAAACTGTTTTTT
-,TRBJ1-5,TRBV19,CASSMGGNQPQHF,TGTGCCAGTAGTATGGGAGGCAATCAGCCCCAGCATTTT